Shown below are 30 T cell receptor beta chains from a single sample sequenced in a study of blood T cell repertoires in COVID-19. Repertoires were generated with immunoSEQ multiplex PCR, while TCRdb's copy carries only in-frame clones and drops some. The table lists 200,000 to 300,000 clones, around 90% of them singletons, with over 5% in the top ten. The sample taken for sequencing was peripheral blood. These receptor sequences come from a woman in her sixties or seventies with COVID-19, enrolled during active disease.

This clone was seen only a few times. This chain connects TRBV5-1 to TRBJ1-2; tentative D call: TRBD1 (5 bases). V was shortened by 0 bases and J by 7 bases, with 13 bases between the two germline ends. CDR1 SGHRS and CDR2 YFSETQ come from the germline V gene. This CDR3 spans 14 amino acids. This CDR3 reads CASSLAITGTGYTF. The DNA for the CDR3 is TGCGCCAGCAGCTTGGCCATTACAGGTACTGGCTACACCTTC.

The chain carries TRBV7-6 and TRBJ2-5; 8 bases are shared with TRBD2. The germline V gene has CDR1 SGHVS and CDR2 FNYEAQ. J gave up 1 base and V 5 bases, and 3 bases lay outside the gene matches. This CDR3 is built from 14 residues. CDR3 bases: TGTGCCAGCAGCCGTAGCGGGACCCAAGAGACCCAGTACTTC. Translation: CASSRSGTQETQYF.

V gene TRBV10-3 combines with J gene TRBJ2-3; the match to TRBD2 covers 9 bases. Losses at the gene ends were 6 bases for V and 4 bases for J; bases not matched to a gene: 8. CDR3 length: 15 amino acids. CDR1 ENHRY and CDR2 SYGVKD come from the germline V gene. The CDR3 here is CAISPGTSPSDTQYF. DNA of the CDR3: TGTGCCATCAGCCCCGGGACTAGCCCCTCAGATACGCAGTATTTT.

The V call is TRBV28, the J call TRBJ2-1, with TRBD2 matching over 9 bases. CDR1 MDHEN and CDR2 SYDVKM come from the germline V gene. This CDR3 comprises 18 residues. V trimming: 2 bases; J trimming: 4 bases; junction bases outside the gene matches: 12. As DNA, the CDR3 is TGTGCCAGCAGTTTAGGCGATAGCGGGAGAGGGTGGTACAATGAGCAGTTCTTC. Translating it yields CASSLGDSGRGWYNEQFF.

This clone has just one count. The V gene is TRBV6-6, the J gene TRBJ2-2; perhaps TRBD1 as D (5 bases). CDR3 size: 14 residues. Trimming left V 6 bases short and J 5 bases short, with 13 bases between. Per the germline V gene, CDR1 is MNHNY and CDR2 is SVGAGI (reference sequence). The DNA of the CDR3 is TGTGCCAGCAGCCGTCCAGGGCGTACCGGGGAGCTGTTTTTT. This encodes CASSRPGRTGELFF.

This chain links TRBV11-2 with TRBJ2-5; TRBD1 is a possible D gene (5 bases). Deletions cut 2 bases from V and 5 bases from J, with 18 bases between. The length of the CDR3 is 16 residues. Germline CDR1 reads SGHAT; CDR2 reads FQNNGV. The CDR3 sequence: CASSLRYRPEWETQYF. As DNA, the CDR3 is TGTGCCAGCAGCTTACGTTACAGGCCGGAGTGGGAGACCCAGTACTTC.

The chain has TRBV6-2 or TRBV6-3 and TRBJ1-5; 10 nucleotides align to TRBD1. Germline CDR1 reads MNHEY; CDR2 reads SVGEGT. Germline trimming cut 0 bases from V and 9 bases from J; bases unmatched to any gene: 8. This CDR3 is built from 16 residues. For the CDR3, the DNA is TGTGCCAGCAGTTACTCGAGCGGGACAGGGGTAATGCCCCAGCATTTT. As protein: CASSYSSGTGVMPQHF.

V is TRBV14 and J is TRBJ1-5; D is ambiguous. This CDR3 has 15 residues. CDR1 and CDR2 (germline): SGHDN, FVKESK. The germline V and J ends were trimmed by 0 bases and 4 bases, with 10 bases remaining between them. The CDR3 spells CASSQENRSNQPQHF. The DNA of the CDR3 is TGTGCCAGCAGCCAAGAGAACAGATCAAATCAGCCCCAGCATTTT.

DNA for the CDR3: TGTGCCAGCAGCTTGGCCCCGGGACAGAACACTGAAGCTTTCTTT. Protein: CASSLAPGQNTEAFF. This chain joins TRBV5-4 and TRBJ1-1; D is possibly TRBD1 (6 bases). Germline CDR1 SGHNT, CDR2 YYREEE (reference sequence). V lost 0 bases to trimming and J lost 1 base, with 10 bases between them. This CDR3 contains 15 residues.

This rearrangement joins TRBV19 to TRBJ2-3; D not resolved. The germline V gene has CDR1 LNHDA and CDR2 SQIVND (reference sequence). The CDR3 sequence is 15 residues long. Between the trimmed V and J ends, which lost 4 bases and 6 bases, there was a span of 17 bases. The CDR3 nucleotides read TGTGCCAGTAGTAAGCCAGGAAGCCCTTTGGATACGCAGTATTTT. Its translation: CASSKPGSPLDTQYF.

The rearrangement joins TRBV28 to TRBJ1-5, with a weak D call TRBD1 (6 bases). The germline CDR1 and CDR2 sequences are MDHEN and SYDVKM. V lost 6 bases, J lost 1 base, and 19 bases lay in between. The CDR3 is 17 residues long. The CDR3 DNA reads TGTGCCAGCAGCCTTGGGGCGGGGGGCGGAAGCAATCAGCCCCAGCATTTT. Its translation is CASSLGAGGGSNQPQHF.

The chain carries TRBV18 and TRBJ1-1; D is uncertain. The CDR3 sequence is 12 residues long. Trimming shortened V by 6 bases and J by 4 bases, and 9 bases separated the two germline ends. Germline CDR1 KGHSH, CDR2 LQKENI. This CDR3 is CASSTGGTEAFF. CDR3 DNA sequence: TGTGCCAGCTCCACCGGAGGCACTGAAGCTTTCTTT. Complete variable domain (other parts from reference TRBV18 and TRBJ1-1): NAGVMQNPRHLVRRRGQEARLRCSPMKGHSHVYWYRQLPEEGLKFMVYLQKENIIDESGMPKERFSAEFPKEGPSILRIQQVVRGDSAAYFCASSTGGTEAFFGQGTRLTVV.

This clone was picked up a small number of times. V is TRBV7-3 and J is TRBJ2-1; 8 positions agree with TRBD1. The V gene end was trimmed by 5 bases and the J gene end by 5 bases; junction bases not matched to a gene: 8. The CDR3 spans 15 residues. CDR1 SGHTA and CDR2 FQGTGA come from the germline V gene. This CDR3 reads CASSRTGTVHNEQFF. In nucleotides, the CDR3 is TGTGCCAGCAGCCGGACAGGGACCGTCCACAATGAGCAGTTCTTC. Filled out from reference TRBV7-3 and TRBJ2-1, the complete variable domain reads GAGVSQTPSNKVTEKGKYVELRCDPISGHTALYWYRQSLGQGPEFLIYFQGTGAADDSGLPNDRFFAVRPEGSVSTLKIQRTERGDSAVYLCASSRTGTVHNEQFFGPGTRLTVL.

This chain links TRBV9 with TRBJ2-6; the match to TRBD2 covers 14 bases. Germline assignment: CDR1 SGDLS and CDR2 YYNGEE. V lost 3 bases, J lost 4 bases, and 12 bases stayed unmatched. The CDR3 has 20 amino acids. The CDR3 reads CASSATGTSGRTRGANVLTF. The CDR3 DNA follows: TGTGCCAGCAGCGCGACCGGGACTAGCGGGAGAACAAGGGGGGCCAACGTCCTGACTTTC.

This clone was observed a handful of times. This rearrangement joins TRBV11-2 to TRBJ1-6, with D uncertain. Trimming pared 0 bases from V and 7 bases from J, leaving 4 bases between. CDR3 length: 13 amino acids. CDR1 is SGHAT and CDR2 is FQNNGV in the germline V gene. The CDR3 loop is CASSLERNSPLHF. In DNA, the CDR3 is TGTGCCAGCAGCTTAGAGAGGAATTCACCCCTCCACTTT.

This clone appeared once. This chain connects TRBV20-1 to TRBJ2-3; the D gene is possibly TRBD2 (6 bases). Germline CDR1 and CDR2: DFQATT and SNEGSKA (reference sequence). V dropped 3 bases and J dropped 2 bases, with 9 bases sitting between them. The CDR3 extends over 13 amino acids. CDR3 coding DNA: TGCAGTGCTAGTAGCGGAAACACAGATACGCAGTATTTT. It specifies CSASSGNTDTQYF.

The rearrangement uses TRBV6-2 or TRBV6-3 and TRBJ1-1, with 7 bases matching TRBD1. The V gene end was trimmed by 2 bases and the J gene end by 6 bases; junction bases not matched to a gene: 9. The CDR3 contains 15 residues. Germline CDR1 MNHEY, CDR2 SVGEGT. The CDR3 DNA is TGTGCCAGCAGTTACAAGACAGGGATCGCGCCTGAAGCTTTCTTT. This encodes CASSYKTGIAPEAFF.

This chain uses TRBV6-5 with TRBJ2-2, with TRBD2 identical over 11 bases. The V gene's germline CDR1 is MNHEY and CDR2 SVGAGI. The CDR3 has 15 residues. V trimming: 6 bases; J trimming: 7 bases; junction bases outside the gene matches: 7. CDR3 region: CASRRLAGTNGELFF. The DNA of the CDR3 is TGTGCCAGCAGAAGACTAGCGGGAACGAACGGGGAGCTGTTTTTT.

The V call is TRBV14, the J call TRBJ2-6; a weak D match, TRBD2 (5 bases). The CDR3 is 18 residues long. V lost 0 bases and J 1 base, leaving 13 bases between the germline ends. CDR1 is SGHDN, CDR2 FVKESK, per germline. The CDR3 here is CASSQESWGASGANVLTF. CDR3 coding DNA: TGTGCCAGCAGCCAAGAATCTTGGGGAGCTTCTGGGGCCAACGTCCTGACTTTC.

The genes are TRBV19 and TRBJ2-1, with a possible D match to TRBD1 (5 bases). V lost 6 bases, J lost 7 bases, and 13 bases lay in between. This CDR3 region has 13 residues. In germline, CDR1 is LNHDA, CDR2 SQIVND (reference sequence). This chain's CDR3 is CASRAPGINEQFF. The CDR3 nucleotides are TGTGCCAGTAGGGCGCCAGGGATAAATGAGCAGTTCTTC.

This clone appeared a single time. The chain combines TRBV4-1 with TRBJ2-1; 8 bases are shared with TRBD2. The CDR3 has 17 amino acids. With V trimmed by 4 bases and J by 4 bases, 12 bases remained unmatched. Germline assignment: CDR1 MGHRA and CDR2 YSYEKL. The CDR3 DNA reads TGCGCCAGCAGCCTGACGCGGGGGGCAGGGGTATACAATGAGCAGTTCTTC. This translates into CASSLTRGAGVYNEQFF.

The chain links TRBV30 to TRBJ1-2; D might be TRBD1 (6 bases). The CDR3 totals 12 residues. CDR1 is GTSNPN and CDR2 is SVGIG in the germline V gene (reference sequence). Trimming removed 5 bases at V and 4 bases at J, with 11 bases between. This CDR3 is CAWATTGYGYTF. In DNA, the CDR3 is TGTGCCTGGGCGACGACAGGCTATGGCTACACCTTC.

The chain employs TRBV6-5 and TRBJ1-5; D remains ambiguous. V was pared by 6 bases and J by 5 bases, with 11 bases between. The CDR3 consists of 13 residues. Germline V gives CDR1 MNHEY, CDR2 SVGAGI. CDR3 DNA: TGTGCCAGCAGCCAAGGCGGGGATCAGCCCCAGCATTTT. Translating gives CASSQGGDQPQHF.

CDR3 region: CASSPSDSISYEQYF. The DNA of the CDR3 is TGTGCCAGCAGCCCAAGTGACAGCATCTCCTACGAGCAGTACTTC. The chain couples TRBV3-1 (or the pseudogene TRBV3-2) to TRBJ2-7; perhaps TRBD1 as D (5 bases). V shed 4 bases and J shed 0 bases, with 13 bases lying between them. The length of the CDR3 is 15 residues. The germline CDR1 and CDR2 sequences are LGHDT and YNNKEL (reference sequence).

The rearrangement joins TRBV6-5 to TRBJ1-5, with TRBD1 matching over 8 bases. J gave up 7 bases and V 6 bases, and 5 bases lay outside the gene matches. The CDR3 has 13 amino acids. Germline V gene lookup returns CDR1 MNHEY and CDR2 SVGAGI. The CDR3 reads CASSSTGGQPQHF. The CDR3 coding sequence is TGTGCCAGCAGCTCTACAGGGGGGCAGCCCCAGCATTTT.

This chain joins TRBV6-2 or TRBV6-3 and TRBJ2-7; 8 bases are a match to TRBD2. This CDR3 contains 17 residues. CDR1 is MNHEY and CDR2 is SVGEGT in the germline V gene. Losses at the gene ends were 0 bases for V and 6 bases for J; bases not matched to a gene: 13. The CDR3 sequence: CASSYSSAGLESREQYF. CDR3 sequence (DNA): TGTGCCAGCAGTTACTCTTCCGCGGGACTAGAATCGCGCGAGCAGTACTTC.

This rearrangement joins TRBV2 to TRBJ1-2, with D perhaps matching TRBD1 (6 bases). The CDR3 is 14 amino acids. Germline V CDR1 and CDR2: SNHLY, FYNNEI. V lost 3 bases, J lost 1 base, and 9 bases lay in between. The CDR3 loop is CASSEGRGNYGYTF. CDR3 in DNA: TGTGCCAGCAGTGAGGGCAGGGGTAACTATGGCTACACCTTC.

This clone showed up just a few times. CDR3 amino acids: CASSRTVQQGGTEAFF. The CDR3 DNA sequence: TGCGCCAGCAGCAGGACAGTGCAACAGGGGGGCACTGAAGCTTTCTTT. The chain couples TRBV5-1 to TRBJ1-1, with 8 positions matching TRBD1. V was clipped by 4 bases and J by 4 bases; unmatched bases: 12. This CDR3 has 16 residues. Germline V gives CDR1 SGHRS, CDR2 YFSETQ.

This clone was counted between two and nine times. The rearrangement joins TRBV10-3 to TRBJ2-1; 8 positions match TRBD2. V dropped 10 bases and J dropped 2; count of bases not matched to a gene: 7. This CDR3 has 14 residues. CDR1 is ENHRY, CDR2 SYGVKD, per germline. The DNA of the CDR3 is TGTGCCAACCAAGCGGGAGTCGCCTACAATGAGCAGTTCTTC. Amino acid sequence: CANQAGVAYNEQFF.

This chain joins TRBV7-9 and TRBJ2-3; no clear D. The CDR3 runs to 13 residues. Germline CDR1 is SEHNR and CDR2 is FQNEAQ (reference sequence). V lost 0 bases to trimming and J lost 4 bases, with 5 bases between them. For the CDR3, the DNA is TGTGCCAGCAGCTTAGCCCCGGCAGATACGCAGTATTTT. Translating gives CASSLAPADTQYF.